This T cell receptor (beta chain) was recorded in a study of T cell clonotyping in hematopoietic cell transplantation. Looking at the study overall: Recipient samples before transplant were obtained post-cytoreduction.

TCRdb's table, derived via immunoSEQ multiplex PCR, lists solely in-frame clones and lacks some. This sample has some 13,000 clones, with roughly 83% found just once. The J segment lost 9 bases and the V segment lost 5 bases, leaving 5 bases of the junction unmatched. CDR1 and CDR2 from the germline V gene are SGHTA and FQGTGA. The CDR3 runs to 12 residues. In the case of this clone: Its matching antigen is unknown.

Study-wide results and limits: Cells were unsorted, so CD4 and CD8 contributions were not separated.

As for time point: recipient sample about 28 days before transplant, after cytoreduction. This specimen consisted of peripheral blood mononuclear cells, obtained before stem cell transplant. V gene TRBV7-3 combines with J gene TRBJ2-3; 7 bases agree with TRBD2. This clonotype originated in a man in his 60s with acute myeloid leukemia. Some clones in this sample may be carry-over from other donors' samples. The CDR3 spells CASSASGGTQYF. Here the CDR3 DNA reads TGTGCCAGCAGCGCTAGCGGAGGAACGCAGTATTTT.